Following are 27 T cell receptor beta chains from one sample sequenced in a study of T cell repertoires in ileal Crohn's disease. Time point described: neoterminal ileum biopsy at postoperative endoscopy, about 6 months after surgery. TCRdb keeps only in-frame clones here, not all; method: immunoSEQ multiplex PCR. The table has 6,500 to 8,500 clones, 72% seen once; the top ten hold 7.5% to 10%. Sample: ileal tissue. These receptors came from an adult with Crohn's disease.

A few counts support this clone. The chain employs TRBV30 and TRBJ2-7, with 11 bases matching TRBD2. Trimming at V came to 0 bases and at J to 6 bases, leaving 7 bases not matched to a gene. The CDR3 is 15 amino acids. CDR1 is GTSNPN and CDR2 is SVGIG in the germline V gene (reference sequence). The CDR3 DNA is TGTGCCTGGAGTGTGGGACTAGCGGCCCTGGGCGAGCAGTACTTC. This translates into CAWSVGLAALGEQYF.

This chain joins TRBV10-2 and TRBJ1-2; 7 bases align to TRBD1. V lost 2 bases and J lost 8; bases outside the gene matches: 8. CDR1 WSHSY and CDR2 SAAADI come from the germline V gene. The CDR3 has 14 residues. The CDR3 DNA is TGCGCCAGCAGTGAGCTGACAGGGTTGAGGGGCTACACCTTC. The encoded protein is CASSELTGLRGYTF.

The chain carries TRBV4-2 and TRBJ1-1; 8 nucleotides match TRBD1. There are 14 residues in the CDR3. Germline CDR1 LGHNA, CDR2 YNFKEQ. V was pared by 6 bases and J by 5 bases, with 8 bases of the junction left unmatched. CDR3 residues: CASSRTGGRTEAFF. CDR3 DNA sequence: TGTGCCAGCAGTCGCACAGGGGGGAGGACTGAAGCTTTCTTT.

This chain links TRBV4-3 with TRBJ2-2, with 9 bases that match TRBD2. This CDR3 comprises 18 residues. Germline lookup yields CDR1 LGHNA and CDR2 YSLEER. After removal of 4 bases from V and 2 bases from J, the junction contained 11 bases not matched to a gene. The CDR3 bases are TGCGCCAGCAGCCCAGAACTAGCGGGCGCACTTAACACCGGGGAGCTGTTTTTT. It translates to CASSPELAGALNTGELFF.

This clone came up a few times. This chain joins TRBV19 and TRBJ1-5; D possibly corresponds to TRBD1 (5 bases). This CDR3 is 15 amino acids long. Germline CDR1 and CDR2: LNHDA and SQIVND (reference sequence). V was pared by 4 bases and J by 6 bases, with 16 bases between. The CDR3 DNA is TGTGCCAGTAGTACGGAGGGGCTGGGTAGTCAGCCCCAGCATTTT. Translation gives CASSTEGLGSQPQHF. Together with reference TRBV19 and TRBJ1-5, the CDR3 gives the full variable domain: DGGITQSPKYLFRKEGQNVTLSCEQNLNHDAMYWYRQDPGQGLRLIYYSQIVNDFQKGDIAEGYSVSREKKESFPLTVTSAQKNPTAFYLCASSTEGLGSQPQHFGDGTRLSIL.

The chain joins TRBV6-4 to TRBJ2-1, with 9 bases fitting TRBD2. J was trimmed by 7 bases and V by 5 bases; bases with no gene match: 9. In germline, CDR1 is MRHNA, CDR2 SNTAGT. The CDR3 is made up of 15 amino acids. CDR3 sequence: CASSPFSGRVNEQFF. The DNA for the CDR3 is TGTGCCAGCAGTCCCTTTAGCGGGAGAGTAAATGAGCAGTTCTTC.

The gene calls are TRBV7-9 and TRBJ1-1; D is possibly TRBD1 (5 bases). The V gene lost 4 bases and the J gene lost 4 bases, with 16 bases spanning the gap. Germline values: CDR1 SEHNR, CDR2 FQNEAQ (reference sequence). The CDR3 length is 15 residues. The CDR3 here is CASSYLGGEATEAFF. The CDR3 DNA reads TGTGCCAGCAGCTACCTGGGGGGGGAGGCCACTGAAGCTTTCTTT.

The chain is built from TRBV10-1 and TRBJ1-1, with 11 bases aligning to TRBD1. The CDR3 is 19 residues long. V was clipped by 2 bases and J by 0 bases; unmatched bases: 11. CDR1 WNHNN and CDR2 SYGVQD come from the germline V gene (reference sequence). The chain's CDR3 is CASSEPRDRGIRMNTEAFF. CDR3 DNA sequence: TGCGCCAGCAGTGAGCCCAGGGACAGGGGGATCAGAATGAACACTGAAGCTTTCTTT.

The rearrangement uses TRBV13 and TRBJ1-3, with TRBD1 matching 9 bases. The CDR3 covers 15 residues. CDR1 and CDR2 (germline): PRHDT, FYEKMQ (reference sequence). J was trimmed by 6 bases and V by 4 bases; bases with no gene match: 7. This CDR3 reads CASSWGQGATNTIYF. In DNA, the CDR3 is TGTGCCAGCAGCTGGGGACAGGGTGCTACAAACACCATATATTTT.

The chain is built from TRBV5-4 and TRBJ2-3; D is uncertain. Germline assignment: CDR1 SGHNT and CDR2 YYREEE (reference sequence). CDR3 length: 15 amino acids. Trimming took off 4 bases at V and 7 bases at J, with 19 bases between the two ends. CDR3 residues: CASSHRGEVINTQYF. The CDR3 nucleotides are TGTGCCAGCAGCCACCGAGGTGAGGTAATAAATACGCAGTATTTT.

The gene calls are TRBV2 and TRBJ1-6, with a tentative D call TRBD1 (5 bases). Trimming cost V 3 bases and J 5 bases, with 5 bases left between them. Germline V gene data show CDR1 as SNHLY and CDR2 as FYNNEI. This CDR3 comprises 13 residues. The CDR3 sequence: CASSDRDNSPLHF. Here the CDR3 DNA reads TGTGCCAGCAGTGACAGGGATAATTCACCCCTCCACTTT.

This chain joins TRBV5-1 and TRBJ1-2, with unresolved D. With 0 bases removed from V and 4 bases from J, the gap between germline ends came to 13 bases. The germline gives CDR1 SGHRS, CDR2 YFSETQ. This CDR3 is 15 amino acids long. DNA for the CDR3: TGCGCCAGCAGCTTGGACGGTACTACCCTCTATGGCTACACCTTC. Its protein product is CASSLDGTTLYGYTF.

The gene calls are TRBV4-2 and TRBJ2-5; D possibly corresponds to TRBD2 (6 bases). V gave up 0 bases and J gave up 4 bases, with 15 bases separating them. CDR1 LGHNA and CDR2 YNFKEQ come from the germline V gene. The length of the CDR3 is 16 residues. CDR3 sequence reads: CASSQEWVAALETQYF. The CDR3 coding sequence is TGTGCCAGCAGCCAAGAATGGGTAGCGGCGTTAGAGACCCAGTACTTC.

This clone turned up a few times. The genes are TRBV11-2 and TRBJ2-7, with D tentatively TRBD1 (6 bases). Germline V gene lookup returns CDR1 SGHAT and CDR2 FQNNGV. The CDR3 is 15 residues long. V lost 3 bases and J lost 2, with 14 bases in between. The CDR3 loop reads CASSFIQGQTYEQYF. The CDR3 nucleotides are TGTGCCAGCAGCTTCATCCAGGGGCAAACCTACGAGCAGTACTTC.

This clone was observed a few times. The junction differs from germline at one of its ends, possibly a read error. Other DNA variants within this sample encode the same CDR3. This chain joins TRBV2 and TRBJ2-2; a weak D match, TRBD2 (5 bases). The CDR3 covers 15 residues. Germline CDR1 reads SNHLY; CDR2 reads FYNNEI. Here the CDR3 reads CASSEARTYGGELFF. In nucleotides, the CDR3 is TGTGCTAGCAGTGAAGCGCGGACTTACGGCGGGGAGCTGTTTTTT. Full variable domain (rest looked up from reference TRBV2 and TRBJ2-2): EPEVTQTPSHQVTQMGQEVILRCVPISNHLYFYWYRQILGQKVEFLVSFYNNEISEKSEIFDDQFSVERPDGSNFTLKIRSTKLEDSAMYFCASSEARTYGGELFFGEGSRLTVL.

V gene TRBV7-2 combines with J gene TRBJ2-5; 11 positions match TRBD1. V trimming: 5 bases; J trimming: 4 bases; junction bases outside the gene matches: 3. The CDR3 runs to 14 residues. Germline values: CDR1 SGHTA, CDR2 FQGNSA. CDR3 in DNA: TGTGCCAGCAGCCCGGGACAGGGGGTAGAGACCCAGTACTTC. Its protein product is CASSPGQGVETQYF.

This clone was recorded once. V is TRBV5-1 and J is TRBJ2-3; tentatively, D is TRBD2 (5 bases). The CDR3 spans 15 residues. Germline V gives CDR1 SGHRS, CDR2 YFSETQ. Between the trimmed V and J ends, which lost 2 bases and 5 bases, there was a span of 15 bases. DNA of the CDR3: TGCGCCAGCAGCTTAGCGGCGGCAACGGGAGATACGCAGTATTTT. Translated, it gives CASSLAAATGDTQYF.

A few counts support this clone. The chain is built from TRBV30 and TRBJ2-7; 7 bases map to TRBD1. Trimming cost V 6 bases and J 2 bases; bases outside gene matches: 4. Germline loops: CDR1 GTSNPN, CDR2 SVGIG (reference sequence). This CDR3 has 12 amino acids. The CDR3 reads CACKQGTYEQYF. The CDR3 bases are TGTGCCTGCAAACAGGGGACCTACGAGCAGTACTTC.

The rearrangement links TRBV19 to TRBJ1-3; no firm D call. Germline V gene lookup returns CDR1 LNHDA and CDR2 SQIVND (reference sequence). The CDR3 sequence is 12 residues long. The V and J ends lost 3 bases and 3 bases respectively, with 3 bases between them. The CDR3 is CASSINGNTIYF. The CDR3 DNA is TGTGCCAGTAGTATCAATGGAAACACCATATATTTT.

This clone has more than one count but fewer than ten. V and J are TRBV10-1 and TRBJ1-1; perhaps TRBD1 as D (5 bases). V lost 2 bases and J 1 base, leaving 11 bases between the germline ends. The CDR3 length is 15 residues. The germline V gene encodes CDR1 WNHNN and CDR2 SYGVQD (reference sequence). In DNA form, the CDR3 reads TGCGCCAGCAGTGAGCGGCGGGGGGGGAACACTGAAGCTTTCTTT. The encoded protein is CASSERRGGNTEAFF.

This chain connects TRBV7-9 to TRBJ1-2; the D gene is possibly TRBD1 (6 bases). Trimming removed 1 base from V and 4 bases from J, with 10 bases in between. This CDR3 spans 14 amino acids. Germline V CDR1 and CDR2: SEHNR, FQNEAQ (reference sequence). The DNA of the CDR3 is TGTGCCAGCAGCTTAGGGCAGGACAGCTATGGCTACACCTTC. This sequence encodes CASSLGQDSYGYTF.

This clone was observed a handful of times. The chain carries TRBV6-4 and TRBJ1-2; TRBD1 might be the D (6 bases). The CDR3 spans 15 residues. Germline V lookup: CDR1 MRHNA, CDR2 SNTAGT. Trimming cost V 4 bases and J 4 bases, with 16 bases left between them. CDR3 DNA sequence: TGTGCCAGCAGTGTGGGCGCAGGGGCTTCCTATGGCTACACCTTC. Its translation: CASSVGAGASYGYTF.

The chain links TRBV7-3 to TRBJ1-1; TRBD1 matches at 7 bases. This CDR3 region has 13 residues. V dropped 5 bases and J dropped 5; count of bases not matched to a gene: 5. The germline CDR1 and CDR2 sequences are SGHTA and FQGTGA. For the CDR3, the DNA is TGTGCCAGCAGCCCGACAGGGCGGACTGAAGCTTTCTTT. It yields the protein CASSPTGRTEAFF.

The chain carries TRBV7-3 and TRBJ2-2; D gene uncertain. V lost 5 bases and J 4 bases, leaving 11 bases between the germline ends. CDR3 length: 14 amino acids. Germline loops: CDR1 SGHTA, CDR2 FQGTGA. DNA for the CDR3: TGTGCCAGCAGCCCCCAACTCGTCACCGGGGAGCTGTTTTTT. It specifies CASSPQLVTGELFF.

The chain links TRBV2 to TRBJ2-5; 10 positions match TRBD2. CDR3 size: 14 residues. Looked up from germline, CDR1 is SNHLY and CDR2 is FYNNEI. With V trimmed by 4 bases and J by 2 bases, 1 base remained unmatched. CDR3 in amino acids: CASSGSGGQETQYF. The DNA of the CDR3 is TGTGCCAGCAGTGGTAGCGGGGGGCAAGAGACCCAGTACTTC.

The chain links TRBV18 to TRBJ1-4, with 8 bases aligning to TRBD1. The V gene end was trimmed by 6 bases and the J gene end by 7 bases; junction bases not matched to a gene: 7. The CDR3 contains 14 residues. Per the germline V gene, CDR1 is KGHSH and CDR2 is LQKENI. The CDR3, as DNA: TGTGCCAGCTCCCCCGACAGGGGTACTGAAAAACTGTTTTTT. Its protein product is CASSPDRGTEKLFF.

The chain combines TRBV5-1 with TRBJ2-6, with D unclear. This CDR3 is 14 amino acids long. Trimming removed 4 bases from V and 4 bases from J, with 9 bases in between. CDR1 and CDR2 from the germline V gene are SGHRS and YFSETQ. As DNA, the CDR3 is TGCGCCAGCAGCCCCGTTTCCGGGGCCAACGTCCTGACTTTC. Its protein is CASSPVSGANVLTF.